This TCR beta chain was sequenced for a study of CD8+ T cells in alopecia areata. Overall study results and limits: Researchers reported that TCR sharing among patients proved less clear than in mice, possibly HLA-linked. Researchers report lesional scalp, most notably alopecia totalis/universalis, outstripped normal scalp in clonality.

In its sample, this clone was seen a few times. Its antigen is unknown. RNA, once extracted, was reverse transcribed into cDNA for use as the sequencing template. Profiling relied on immunoSEQ multiplex PCR, and the TCRdb table lists in-frame clones only, not all of them. The table shows around 190,000 clones, with roughly 56% occurring only once. Germline V gene lookup returns CDR1 SQVTM and CDR2 ANQGSEA. There are 12 residues in the CDR3. V shed 3 bases and J shed 6 bases, with 11 bases lying between them. Investigators sorted PBMCs to obtain both CD4+ and CD8+ T cells. The source of this sequence is a human donor in good health. V is TRBV29-1 and J is TRBJ1-2; no clear D. Sequencing was done on a sample of CD8+ T cells sorted from blood. The CDR3 loop is CSVDGPPDGYTF. The DNA of the CDR3 is TGCAGCGTTGATGGGCCTCCGGATGGCTACACCTTC. Together with reference TRBV29-1 and TRBJ1-2, the CDR3 gives the full variable domain: SAVISQKPSRDICQRGTSLTIQCQVDSQVTMMFWYRQQPGQSLTLIATANQGSEATYESGFVIDKFPISRPNLTFSTLTVSNMSPEDSSIYLCSVDGPPDGYTFGSGTRLTVV.